A selection of T cell receptor beta chains follows, all from one sample in a study of radiotherapy plus CTLA-4 blockade in lung cancer. Profiling relied on immunoSEQ multiplex PCR, and the TCRdb table lists in-frame clones only, not all of them. The repertoire includes approximately 47,000 clones, approximately 85% of them detected once, and 2.5% to 3.5% sits in the top ten. The specimen comprised peripheral blood, sampled from a patient treated with radiotherapy plus ipilimumab. All receptors derive from a human donor with non-small cell lung cancer who had stable disease on radiotherapy plus ipilimumab. Each CDR3 is given with its conserved first and last residue. Some rows have no size entry. The others give once, few or many, or a class for an expanded clone.

v_gene: TRBV2; abundance: once; CDR3aa: CASSVRTGISREQYF
v_gene: TRBV6-4; abundance: NA; CDR3aa: CASSPTGNTEAFF
v_gene: TRBV19; abundance: NA; CDR3aa: CASSIWPHRYGYTF
v_gene: TRBV5-4; abundance: NA; CDR3aa: CASSFSGGALTGELFF
v_gene: TRBV6-5; abundance: NA; CDR3aa: CASRVTSAGELFF
v_gene: TRBV4-1; abundance: once; CDR3aa: CASSQVGSYNEQFF
v_gene: TRBV27; abundance: NA; CDR3aa: CASSLSGTGGNKVYEQYF
v_gene: TRBV18; abundance: NA; CDR3aa: CASSPTQGLAGEGEQYF
v_gene: TRBV7-2; abundance: NA; CDR3aa: CASSLVAGSNYGYTF
v_gene: TRBV28; abundance: NA; CDR3aa: CASSLGLAGGPSNTDTQYF
v_gene: TRBV15; abundance: few; CDR3aa: CATSRVADSFSGANVLTF
v_gene: TRBV9; abundance: NA; CDR3aa: CASSSTGGGNEKLFF
v_gene: TRBV15; abundance: NA; CDR3aa: CATSRGTSPFGELFF
v_gene: TRBV25-1; abundance: NA; CDR3aa: CASSLGGGWGIQETQYF
v_gene: TRBV28; abundance: NA; CDR3aa: CASSLRLRGVYGYTF
v_gene: TRBV30; abundance: NA; CDR3aa: CAWNRGDSVETQYF
v_gene: TRBV29-1; abundance: NA; CDR3aa: CSSLDREISEAFF
v_gene: TRBV7-6; abundance: few; CDR3aa: CASSLGVAGSPTEAFF
v_gene: TRBV19; abundance: NA; CDR3aa: CASSADRRTYEQYF
v_gene: TRBV5-1; abundance: once; CDR3aa: CASSLEAVKETQYF
v_gene: TRBV4-3; abundance: NA; CDR3aa: CASSQDLPGGADTQYF
v_gene: TRBV18; abundance: once; CDR3aa: CASSPDTEFTDTQYF
v_gene: TRBV7-9; abundance: NA; CDR3aa: CASSSTSGRENEQFF
v_gene: TRBV15; abundance: NA; CDR3aa: CATSRGLAPDTQYF
v_gene: TRBV19; abundance: NA; CDR3aa: CASQTNSGNTIYF
v_gene: TRBV5-1; abundance: few; CDR3aa: CASSLAGTGSVEQFF
v_gene: TRBV19; abundance: NA; CDR3aa: CASSIRTGSNQPQHF
v_gene: TRBV7-8; abundance: NA; CDR3aa: CASSLRLADYEQYF
v_gene: TRBV11-2; abundance: NA; CDR3aa: CASSLERLAREQYF
v_gene: TRBV7-3; abundance: NA; CDR3aa: CASSSERGLYNEQFF
v_gene: TRBV2; abundance: few; CDR3aa: CASSAAAEQYF
v_gene: TRBV10-3; abundance: NA; CDR3aa: CAISEEAGGGGTGELFF
v_gene: TRBV6-1; abundance: NA; CDR3aa: CASSEAAGRFGEQYF
v_gene: TRBV5-4; abundance: NA; CDR3aa: CASSSTRNTGELFF
v_gene: TRBV11-2; abundance: NA; CDR3aa: CASSLVGGVIDEQYF
v_gene: TRBV27; abundance: NA; CDR3aa: CASSPLGSGSYEQYF
v_gene: TRBV5-4; abundance: NA; CDR3aa: CASSPTGTDYGYTF
v_gene: TRBV6-5; abundance: once; CDR3aa: CASRKHFNQPQHF
v_gene: TRBV13; abundance: few; CDR3aa: CASSLGRLAGGYTGELFF
v_gene: TRBV5-6; abundance: NA; CDR3aa: CASSRERKETQYF
v_gene: TRBV5-4; abundance: NA; CDR3aa: CASSLEAAPGSQHF
v_gene: TRBV11-2; abundance: once; CDR3aa: CASSRGQANTEAFF